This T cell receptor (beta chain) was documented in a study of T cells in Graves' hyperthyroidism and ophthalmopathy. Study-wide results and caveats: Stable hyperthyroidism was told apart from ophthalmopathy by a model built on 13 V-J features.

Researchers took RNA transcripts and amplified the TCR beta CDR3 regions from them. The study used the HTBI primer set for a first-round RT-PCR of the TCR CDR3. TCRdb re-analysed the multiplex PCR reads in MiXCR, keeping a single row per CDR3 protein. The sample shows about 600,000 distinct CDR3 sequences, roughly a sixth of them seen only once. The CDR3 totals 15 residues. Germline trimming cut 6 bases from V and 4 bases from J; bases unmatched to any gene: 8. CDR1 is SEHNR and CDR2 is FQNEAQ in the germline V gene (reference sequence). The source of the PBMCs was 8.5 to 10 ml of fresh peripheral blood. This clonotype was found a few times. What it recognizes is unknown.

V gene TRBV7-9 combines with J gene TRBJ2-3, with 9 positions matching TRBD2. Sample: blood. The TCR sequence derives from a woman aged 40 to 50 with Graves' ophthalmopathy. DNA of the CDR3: TGTGCCAGCAGTTACATAGCGGGAGTTGCAGATACGCAGTATTTT. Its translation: CASSYIAGVADTQYF.